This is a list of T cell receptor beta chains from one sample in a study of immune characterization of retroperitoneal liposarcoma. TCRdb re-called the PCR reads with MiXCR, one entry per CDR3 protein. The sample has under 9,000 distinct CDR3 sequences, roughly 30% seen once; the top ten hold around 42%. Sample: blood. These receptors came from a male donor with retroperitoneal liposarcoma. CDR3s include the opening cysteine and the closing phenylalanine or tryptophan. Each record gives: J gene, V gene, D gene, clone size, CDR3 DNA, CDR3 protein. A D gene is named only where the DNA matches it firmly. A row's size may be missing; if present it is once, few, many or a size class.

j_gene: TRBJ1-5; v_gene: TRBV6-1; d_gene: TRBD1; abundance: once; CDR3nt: TGTGCCAGCATTGCTCGAAGGTGGCAGGGGGATCAGCCCCAGCATTTT; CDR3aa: CASIARRWQGDQPQHF
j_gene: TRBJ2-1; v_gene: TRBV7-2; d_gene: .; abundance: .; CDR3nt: TGTGCCAGCAGCTTGGCACGCGGATCAAATGAGCAGTTCTTC; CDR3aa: CASSLARGSNEQFF
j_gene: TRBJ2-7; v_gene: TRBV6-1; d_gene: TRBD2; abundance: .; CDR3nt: TGTGCCAGCAGTGAATTGGTGGGAGGGCCCGGGTACGAGCAGTACTTC; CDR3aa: CASSELVGGPGYEQYF
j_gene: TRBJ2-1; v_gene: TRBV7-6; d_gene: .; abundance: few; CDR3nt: TGTGCCAGCAGCTACGGGAGCCAAGAGACCCAGTTCTTC; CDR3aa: CASSYGSQETQFF
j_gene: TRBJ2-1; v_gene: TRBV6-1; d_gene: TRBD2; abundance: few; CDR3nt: TGTGCCAGCAGTGAGGCGGGAGGGCACTACGAGCAGTTCTTC; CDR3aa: CASSEAGGHYEQFF
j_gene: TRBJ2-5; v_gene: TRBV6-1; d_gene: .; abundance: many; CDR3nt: TGTGCCAGCACCCGCGGGACAGCTCAGTACTTC; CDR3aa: CASTRGTAQYF
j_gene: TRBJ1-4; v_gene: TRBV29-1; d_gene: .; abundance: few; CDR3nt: TGCAGCGTTAACCAGGTCGCGGCCCCAAATGGAAAACTGTTTTTT; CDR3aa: CSVNQVAAPNGKLFF
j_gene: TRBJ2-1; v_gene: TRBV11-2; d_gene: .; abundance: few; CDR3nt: TGTGCCAGCAGCCCACGTCGAGAGGAAAATGAGCAGTTCTTC; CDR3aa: CASSPRREENEQFF
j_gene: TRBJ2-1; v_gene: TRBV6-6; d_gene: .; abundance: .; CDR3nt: TGTGCCAGCAGTTACTCGACGGGTCCCTACGAGCAGTTCTTC; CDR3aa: CASSYSTGPYEQFF
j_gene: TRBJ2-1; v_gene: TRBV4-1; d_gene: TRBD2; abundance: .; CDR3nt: TGCGCCAGCAGCCAAGGGCTAGCGGACAATGAGCAGTTCTTC; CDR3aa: CASSQGLADNEQFF
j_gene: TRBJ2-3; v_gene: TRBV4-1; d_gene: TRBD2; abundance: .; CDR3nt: TGTGCCAGCAGCCAAGATCTAGCGGGTGGAGGCTTGGATACGCAGTATTTT; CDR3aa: CASSQDLAGGGLDTQYF
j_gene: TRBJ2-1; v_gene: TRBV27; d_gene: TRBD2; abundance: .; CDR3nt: TGTGCCAGCAGTCTCTCGGGACTAGCGGACTACAATGAGCAGTTCTTC; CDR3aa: CASSLSGLADYNEQFF
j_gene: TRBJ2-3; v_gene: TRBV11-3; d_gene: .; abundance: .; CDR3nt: TGTGCCAGCAGCGGGAGTTTCGGAGGCGGAATGCTTTCTACGCAGTATTTT; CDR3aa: CASSGSFGGGMLSTQYF
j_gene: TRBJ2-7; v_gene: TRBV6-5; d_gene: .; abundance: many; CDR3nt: TGTGCCAGCAGTTACCGGGGCAGCTCCTACGAGCAGTACTTC; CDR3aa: CASSYRGSSYEQYF
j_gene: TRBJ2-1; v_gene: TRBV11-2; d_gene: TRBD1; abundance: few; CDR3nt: TGTGCCAGCAGCACTGGACAGGGGGCAATGAGTCAAGAGACCCAGTTCTTC; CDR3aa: CASSTGQGAMSQETQFF